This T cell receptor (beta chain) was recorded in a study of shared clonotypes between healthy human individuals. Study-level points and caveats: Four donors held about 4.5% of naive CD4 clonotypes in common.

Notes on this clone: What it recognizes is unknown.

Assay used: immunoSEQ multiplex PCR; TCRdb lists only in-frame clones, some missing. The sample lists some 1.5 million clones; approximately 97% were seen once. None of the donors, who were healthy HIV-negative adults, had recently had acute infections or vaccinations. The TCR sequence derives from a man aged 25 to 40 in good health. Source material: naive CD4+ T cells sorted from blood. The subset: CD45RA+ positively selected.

CDR3 nucleotides: TGCGCCAGCAGCCCAACCGGACAGGGGTGGGAGACCCAGTACTTC. It yields the protein CASSPTGQGWETQYF. This chain joins TRBV5-1 and TRBJ2-5, with TRBD1 identical over 9 bases. The V gene's germline CDR1 is SGHRS and CDR2 YFSETQ. Trimming cost V 4 bases and J 5 bases; bases outside gene matches: 9. The CDR3 is 15 amino acids.